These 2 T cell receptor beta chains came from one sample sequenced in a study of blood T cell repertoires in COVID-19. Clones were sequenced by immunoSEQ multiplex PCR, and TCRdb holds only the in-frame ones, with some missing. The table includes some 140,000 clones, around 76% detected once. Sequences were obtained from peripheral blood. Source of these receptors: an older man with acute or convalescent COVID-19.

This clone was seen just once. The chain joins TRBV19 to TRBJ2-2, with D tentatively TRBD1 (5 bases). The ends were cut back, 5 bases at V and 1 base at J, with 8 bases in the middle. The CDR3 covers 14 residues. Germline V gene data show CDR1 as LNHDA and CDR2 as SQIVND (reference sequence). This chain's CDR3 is CASSSGWNTGELFF. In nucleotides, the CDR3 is TGTGCCAGTAGTTCAGGGTGGAACACCGGGGAGCTGTTTTTT.

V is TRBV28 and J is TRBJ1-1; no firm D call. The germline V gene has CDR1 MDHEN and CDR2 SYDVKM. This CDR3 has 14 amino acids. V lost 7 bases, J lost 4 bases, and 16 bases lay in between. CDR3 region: CASTTSRKSTEAFF. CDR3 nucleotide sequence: TGTGCCAGCACAACTTCCCGTAAAAGCACTGAAGCTTTCTTT. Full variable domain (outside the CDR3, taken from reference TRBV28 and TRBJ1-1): DVKVTQSSRYLVKRTGEKVFLECVQDMDHENMFWYRQDPGLGLRLIYFSYDVKMKEKGDIPEGYSVSREKKERFSLILESASTNQTSMYLCASTTSRKSTEAFFGQGTRLTVV.